This T cell receptor (beta chain) was observed in a study of blood T cell repertoires in COVID-19. Study summary: The samples span acute and convalescent COVID-19 from the United States, Italy and Spain.

Original processing methods: Nucleated cell counts were estimated from reference gene primer amplification. Assay: immunoSEQ multiplex PCR; the TCRdb copy retains only in-frame clones and omits some. V, J and clone size reflect that table, while D and trimming were determined from the DNA. This sample has 200,000 to 250,000 clones; roughly 81% occur once, and the top ten carry around 7%. With 5 bases clipped from V and 5 bases from J, the junction kept 4 bases outside the gene matches. CDR3 size: 13 residues. This clone was seen a few times. This chain joins TRBV12-3 or TRBV12-4 and TRBJ2-3; 7 bases are shared with TRBD2. The sample comprised peripheral blood. The receptor was derived from an elderly woman with COVID-19, enrolled during active disease. CDR3 loop: CASSRLARDTQYF. CDR3 sequence (DNA): TGTGCCAGCAGTAGACTAGCAAGAGATACGCAGTATTTT.